This entry describes one TCR beta chain. No antigen is known for it. Treatment given: around 19 received Ad26.COV2.S at low or high dose, single or two shots; roughly five received placebo; per-sample allocation not given. Following the first vaccine or placebo injection, samples were taken on day 63. An adult aged 18-55 years in Boston served as the donor. It was Wuhan-strain SARS-CoV-2 spike that the Ad26 vaccine vector expressed. Trimming cost V 2 bases and J 2 bases; bases outside gene matches: 6. The CDR3 is 15 amino acids. Germline V lookup: CDR1 LGHNA, CDR2 YNFKEQ. Assay used: immunoSEQ multiplex PCR; TCRdb lists only in-frame clones, some missing. The profile shows about 440,000 clones, around 90% of them singletons. The sample belongs to a study of Ad26.COV2.S vaccination and SARS-CoV-2 variants. Study overall: Donor got 5x10^10 or 1x10^11 viral particles of Ad26.COV2.S.

Overall study results and limits: Relative to placebo recipients, vaccine recipients exhibited elevated spike-specific TCR breadth.

Specimen: peripheral blood, collected in a trial of Ad26.COV2.S vaccine versus placebo. The source is a person between 18 and 65 years old who received the Ad26.COV2.S COVID-19 vaccine or a placebo. The chain recombines TRBV4-2 with TRBJ2-7; 7 nucleotides agree with TRBD2. The CDR3 DNA sequence: TGTGCCAGCAGCCAAAATAGAGCGGGAACCTACGAGCAGTACTTC. It encodes CASSQNRAGTYEQYF.